Below, one T cell receptor (beta chain) is given with its context. Its antigen is unknown. Per-base quality was not reported, and no clone a single base away is much larger than it. In total, roughly 670 healthy bone marrow donors made up the cohort. All cohort members were sampled while nominally healthy, although unrecorded immune exposures were likely present. The donor tested CMV seronegative and was one of the 352 seronegative cohort members. A peripheral blood sample was provided by each donor, and peripheral blood mononuclear cells were used for TCR beta sequencing. The Qiagen DNeasy Blood Extraction Kit was used to extract genomic DNA from the blood cell samples. The library was prepared using the immunoSEQ multiplex PCR assay. The multiplex PCR relied on a mix of 60 forward primers for TCR Vbeta segments and 13 reverse primers for TCR Jbeta segments. The CDR3 region of rearranged TCR beta genes was amplified from genomic DNA with a multiplex PCR assay. Amplified TCR beta libraries were sequenced as 87-base-pair reads on the Illumina HiSeq System. The study's processing was this. Across the roughly 600 repertoires, a later analysis counted 60 million to 90 million unique TCR beta chains, around 10 million of which were shared by at least two donors. To remove PCR and sequencing errors, raw reads were error-corrected and collapsed into unique sequences using a nearest-neighbor algorithm that merged closely related sequences. CDR3 sequences were aligned to IMGT reference sequences to assign V, D and J gene segments. For a sequence to be retained, a match of at least six nucleotides to both a V gene segment and a J gene segment was required. A rearrangement counted as productive if the CDR3 had no stop codons and remained in frame with V and J, and every other rearrangement counted as non-productive. Following IMGT convention, CDR3 was defined as the stretch from the second conserved V-encoded cysteine to the conserved J-encoded phenylalanine. Sequences without an unambiguous match to a single V gene segment were excluded from the earlier analysis of about 630 of the donors. In an earlier analysis of 500 to 750 of the donors, V segments were called functional above 56.7% productive rearrangements and were called segregating when the between-donor standard deviation exceeded 5%. A statistical classification framework was developed to diagnose cytomegalovirus status using the catalog of TCR beta chain sequences. In a later analysis, TCR nucleotide sequences were compared against IMGT/GENE-DB human TR gene sequences so that V and J genes could be assigned. A later analysis assigned CDR3 sequences and most-parsimonious VDJ recombination scenarios with the TCRdist pipeline. In a later analysis, each TCR beta chain was defined by its CDR3 amino acid sequence together with its V-gene family, and reads without a unique V-gene family were excluded. In a later analysis, 450 to 600 highly shared, low-generation-probability nucleotide sequences were removed to address suspected cross-contamination and a sequencing artifact. In a later analysis, a clonal expansion index was calculated for each public chain from normalized within-repertoire ranks of inferred template counts. A later analysis computed generation probabilities with a VDJ recombination model fitted to out-of-frame rearrangements, and checked the results against IGoR. A later analysis scored TCR-TCR, TCR-HLA and TCR-CMV co-occurrence with hypergeometric tests, applying a repertoire-size bias correction to TCR pairs. To estimate false discovery rates, a later analysis permuted the HLA or CMV assignments 20 times. In a later analysis, co-occurring TCRs were grouped using DBSCAN, with TCRdist sequence similarity added in when clustering inside HLA-allele-positive subsets. Repertoires with fewer than 30,000 or more than 120,000 public chains, plus five repertoires with anomalous nucleotide sharing, were excluded from co-occurrence clustering. The source is immuneACCESS, and TCRdb retained only in-frame sequences with V and J called. Part of the clones is not carried over; for the studies checked, unresolved V genes explain less than half of this, and the remainder is unexplained. That table is the source of V, J and clone size, and D and trimming were worked out from the DNA. The sample data list approximately 130,000 clones, and over 65% of these were observed just once. The top ten clones comprise roughly 1.2% of the sample.

This sample is drawn from a study of cytomegalovirus exposure and HLA in healthy donors (dated by TCRdb to between 2016 and 2019). A note on the overall study: An earlier analysis of 587 of the donors reported under 300 Gb of sequence data and 90 million to 120 million unique TCR beta sequences obtained from some 200 million T cells. An early release that covered some 630 HLA-typed donors contained approximately 320 gigabases of sequencing data and 80 million or so unique TCR sequences. Of the 300 to 500 genotyped donors, approximately 80% were placed in the genetic ancestry cluster associated with self-reported Caucasian donors. The study aimed to test whether signatures of past pathogen exposure could be identified by cataloging public T cell receptors. The study used immunosequencing to profile the T cell repertoires of more than 650 subjects and linked those repertoires to cytomegalovirus serostatus. A separate validation cohort of roughly 130 different subjects was used in addition to the approximately 700-subject first cohort. To predict cytomegalovirus infection status, the study combined high-throughput TCR immunosequencing, statistical association of individual TCRs with disease status, and machine learning. A later analysis re-analyzed previously published TCR beta repertoires from 500 to 700 donors and added high-resolution HLA genotyping to study TCR occurrence patterns. The later analysis used no new phenotypic data to find candidate immune exposures, relying instead on TCR beta sequences and their occurrence across donors. To decide whether each TCR beta V gene segment behaved as functional or pseudogenic, an earlier analysis of nearly 600 of the donors relied on high-throughput TCR beta sequencing. Donor age, sex, ethnicity and CMV serostatus were compiled together with the repertoire data. A later genetic analysis took genome-wide SNP genotypes for about 60% of the roughly 670 donors and used that subset as a discovery cohort. Every discovery cohort repertoire had been produced on one sequencing platform. Both class I and class II loci were covered by HLA typing, at four-digit resolution. The number of typed donors differed by locus: roughly 620-640 for A, B, C, DRB1 and DQB1; approximately 540 for DQA1; around 610 for DPA1; and around 470 for DPB1. About five DR-DQ haplotypes were treated as single units for association and clustering because of strong linkage in the cohort. Among around 400 genotyped donors of the cohort, an average of roughly 230,000 unique TCR beta nucleotide sequences was sequenced per donor, of which about 20% were non-productive.

From the germline V gene, CDR1 is MDHEN and CDR2 is SYDVKM. V lost 7 bases and J lost 1 base; the stretch between them is 17 bases long. Inclusive of the bounding cysteine and phenylalanine, the CDR3 is 16 residues long. Only the CDR3 region is kept as DNA, spanning 48 bases read in frame from base 1. Broad study findings and their caveats: Because counts were too low, more than 15 rarely observed V segments, including chromosome 9 orphons, were excluded from the earlier analysis of roughly 580 of the donors. CMV serostatus was the only immune exposure information available for the cohort. Correlated functional status among segregating V segments might reflect linkage disequilibrium, but an unknown experimental factor could not be ruled out. Some IMGT-functional V segments, including TRBV6-2 and TRBV6-3, could not be distinguished by the 87-base-pair reads and were therefore excluded. In an earlier analysis of around 500 of the donors, most TCR beta V segments appeared in productive rearrangements about 87% or about 30% of the time, broadly matching IMGT annotations. When HLA alleles, especially DR and DQ, strongly co-occurred, TCR associations were difficult to assign to individual alleles. In a later analysis, around 17,000 TCR beta sequences were associated with specific HLA alleles at a false discovery rate of 0.05. A cluster of highly shared sequence variants was judged likely to be a technical artifact of the sequencing pipeline. HLA typing was unavailable for some donors at each locus, so association tests used only the typed subset. Across donors, most TCR sequences were observed very rarely, whereas some public TCRs were present in many individuals. In a later genetic analysis, a missense DCLRE1C variant was associated with V-gene and J-gene trimming of TCR beta chains, and the association was replicated in an independent cohort. In a later genetic analysis, fewer N-insertions in productive TCRs were reported among donors in an Asian-associated ancestry cluster than the roughly 700-donor mean. Roughly uniform sequencing depth across donors was assumed in presence/absence analyses, although this assumption may not hold. The classifier was reported to diagnose cytomegalovirus status with high specificity and sensitivity in both the original and validation cohorts. A further reported finding was that TCR beta sequences accurately predicted the HLA-A and HLA-B alleles for most subjects in the first cohort. A later analysis found that most CMV-associated TCR beta chains appeared HLA-restricted, with HLA associations seemingly driven largely by CMV exposure. The cohort was sequenced for TCR beta chains only, and without alpha or paired-chain data the features that could be detected were limited. A total of 150 to 200 TCR beta chains were listed by the study as associated with cytomegalovirus. Compared with equally common non-associated chains, HLA-associated TCR beta chains in a later analysis were more clonally expanded and had lower generation probabilities. It was suggested by the authors that the approach could potentially be generalized to other disease states and immunological phenotypes. A later analysis found that TCR association rates varied across HLA loci, with DRB1 alleles showing the most associated TCRs and HLA-C alleles the fewest. In a later analysis, several top co-occurrence clusters were reported to appear linked to parvovirus B19, influenza, CMV and Epstein-Barr virus. In vitro tests confirmed that a few of the cytomegalovirus-associated TCR beta chains recognize cytomegalovirus antigens.

This TCR was recovered from a man aged 45-65 years in good health and CMV-seronegative. The receptor chain draws on TRBV28 and TRBJ1-5, and TRBD1 may be the D gene, going by 6 matching bases. Specimen: PBMCs. The DNA is TGTGCCAGCACCGCATCTAGGGGGTTAAGCAATCAGCCCCAGCATTTT. This encodes CASTASRGLSNQPQHF.